This T cell receptor (beta chain) comes out of a study of blood T cell repertoires in COVID-19. On the study more broadly: Spain, Italy and the United States supplied samples that represented acute and convalescent COVID-19. Nucleic acid was either cDNA or gDNA, and it came from T cells, B-cell-depleted T cells, or PBMCs.

The germline V gene encodes CDR1 MRHNA and CDR2 SNTAGT. The CDR3 runs 15 residues. The V gene lost 5 bases and the J gene lost 4 bases, with 17 bases spanning the gap. Methods used by the authors: The authors estimated nucleated cell counts from reference gene primer amplification. TCRdb keeps only in-frame clones here, not all; method: immunoSEQ multiplex PCR. V, J and clone size are taken as reported in that table, and D and trimming were inferred from the DNA itself. Of about 92,000 clones listed, around 82% are singletons. Material for sequencing was peripheral blood. The clonotype was recovered from a human donor in a cohort sampled during active COVID-19. J is TRBJ1-2 and V is TRBV6-4; perhaps TRBD1 as D (6 bases). The CDR3 coding sequence is TGTGCCAGCAGTCCAGGGGTGGGGGCCTCCTATGGCTACACCTTC. Amino acid sequence: CASSPGVGASYGYTF.